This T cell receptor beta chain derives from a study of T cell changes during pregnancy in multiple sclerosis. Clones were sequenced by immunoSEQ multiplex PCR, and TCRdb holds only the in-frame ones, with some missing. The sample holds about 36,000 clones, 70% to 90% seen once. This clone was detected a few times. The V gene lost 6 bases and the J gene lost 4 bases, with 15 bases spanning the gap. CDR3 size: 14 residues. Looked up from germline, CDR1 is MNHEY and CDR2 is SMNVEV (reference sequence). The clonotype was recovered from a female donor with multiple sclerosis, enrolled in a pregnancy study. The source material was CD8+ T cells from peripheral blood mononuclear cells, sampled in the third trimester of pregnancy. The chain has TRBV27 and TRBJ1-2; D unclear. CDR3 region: CASSLHGRIYGYTF. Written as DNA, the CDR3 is TGTGCCAGCAGCTTGCATGGGAGGATCTATGGCTACACCTTC.